This passage covers 5 T cell receptor beta chains from one sample sequenced in a study of CD8+ T cells in alopecia areata. The sample's treatment: oral pan-JAK inhibitor, 5-10 mg twice daily. Collection of lesional scalp punch biopsies and peripheral blood was performed in alopecia areata patients. The authors extracted RNA and reverse transcribed it into cDNA as the sequencing template. Sequenced by immunoSEQ multiplex PCR; TCRdb stores in-frame clones only, minus some. This table has about 4,500 clones, around 63% appearing once. Sequencing used skin, obtained at week 4, from a patient treated with tofacitinib. These receptors came from a human donor with alopecia areata.

This sequence joins TRBV11-2 and TRBJ2-3; unclear D gene. Trimming removed 1 base from V and 0 bases from J, with 8 bases in between. This CDR3 spans 15 amino acids. CDR1 is SGHAT, CDR2 FQNNGV, per germline. The CDR3: CASSLGTSSTDTQYF. The CDR3 DNA is TGTGCCAGCAGCTTAGGCACGAGTAGCACAGATACGCAGTATTTT.

The sample holds a few counts of this clone. This chain connects TRBV7-9 to TRBJ2-5; TRBD1 matches 8 bases. V was clipped by 5 bases and J by 4 bases; unmatched bases: 3. The CDR3 is made up of 13 amino acids. CDR1 is SEHNR and CDR2 is FQNEAQ in the germline V gene (reference sequence). The CDR3 coding sequence is TGTGCCAGCAGCACGGACAGGGTAGAGACCCAGTACTTC. Residues: CASSTDRVETQYF.

This sequence joins TRBV19 and TRBJ2-3; perhaps TRBD2 as D (5 bases). Germline lookup yields CDR1 LNHDA and CDR2 SQIVND (reference sequence). There are 16 residues in the CDR3. V was cut by 3 bases and J by 8 bases, with 21 bases left in between. The CDR3 sequence is CASSISVGSWDPTQYF. The CDR3 bases are TGTGCCAGTAGTATTTCGGTAGGGAGTTGGGATCCTACGCAGTATTTT.

This clone turned up a few times. The CDR3 DNA is TGCGCCAGCAGCCAAGATAGTTCGGGAACGCAGTATTTT. Its protein product is CASSQDSSGTQYF. This chain joins TRBV4-3 and TRBJ2-3; a weak D match, TRBD2 (5 bases). The germline V gene encodes CDR1 LGHNA and CDR2 YSLEER. The CDR3 has 13 residues. V was cut by 0 bases and J by 9 bases, with 10 bases left in between.

The V gene is TRBV5-8, the J gene TRBJ2-6; perhaps TRBD1 as D (5 bases). Trimming pared 4 bases from V and 2 bases from J, leaving 13 bases between. Germline-derived CDR1 and CDR2 are SGHTS and YDEGEE. This CDR3 has 16 amino acids. The CDR3 is CASSRTGYAGANVLTF. CDR3 nucleotide sequence: TGTGCCAGCAGCCGTACAGGATACGCTGGGGCCAACGTCCTGACTTTC.